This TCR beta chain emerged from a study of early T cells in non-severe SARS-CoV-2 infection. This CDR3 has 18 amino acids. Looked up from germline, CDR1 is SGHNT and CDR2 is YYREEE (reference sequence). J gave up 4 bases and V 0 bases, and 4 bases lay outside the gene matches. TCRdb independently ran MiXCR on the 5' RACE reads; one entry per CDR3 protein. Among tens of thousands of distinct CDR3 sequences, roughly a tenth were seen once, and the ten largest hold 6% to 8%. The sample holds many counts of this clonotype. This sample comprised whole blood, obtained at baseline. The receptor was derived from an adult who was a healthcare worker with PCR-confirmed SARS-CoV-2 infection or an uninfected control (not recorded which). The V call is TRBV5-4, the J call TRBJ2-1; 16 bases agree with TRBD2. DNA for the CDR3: TGTGCCAGCAGCTTGGTGGGACTAGCGGGGGGGCGTTACAATGAGCAGTTCTTC. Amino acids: CASSLVGLAGGRYNEQFF.